The next 27 T cell receptor beta chains were all read from a single sample in a study of blood T cell repertoires in COVID-19. Assay: immunoSEQ multiplex PCR; the TCRdb copy retains only in-frame clones and omits some. The repertoire has more than 60,000 clones, more than 80% of them found once; the top ten carry 6% to 7.5%. What was sequenced was peripheral blood. The origin of the receptors is a human donor in a cohort sampled during active COVID-19.

This sequence joins TRBV19 and TRBJ1-5; 7 nucleotides line up with TRBD1. V lost 7 bases, J lost 6 bases, and 9 bases stayed unmatched. The CDR3 covers 14 residues. Germline loops: CDR1 LNHDA, CDR2 SQIVND (reference sequence). CDR3: CASILTGPSQPQHF. CDR3 in DNA: TGTGCCAGTATACTGACAGGGCCTAGTCAGCCCCAGCATTTT.

The rearrangement uses TRBV28 and TRBJ1-2; D is unclear. V dropped 5 bases and J dropped 6 bases, with 22 bases sitting between them. The CDR3 loop spans 16 amino acids. CDR1 and CDR2 from the germline V gene are MDHEN and SYDVKM. CDR3 residues: CASSDPTSPLSDGYTF. In DNA form, the CDR3 reads TGTGCCAGCAGTGACCCGACATCGCCCCTTTCTGATGGCTACACCTTC.

This chain uses TRBV5-1 with TRBJ2-6; D might be TRBD2 (5 bases). This CDR3 has 13 residues. V was clipped by 5 bases and J by 8 bases, with 11 bases between them. Germline V lookup: CDR1 SGHRS, CDR2 YFSETQ. CDR3 in amino acids: CASSRDGTNVLTF. The CDR3 region has the DNA TGCGCCAGCAGTCGCGACGGGACCAACGTCCTGACTTTC.

The gene calls are TRBV4-1 and TRBJ2-2; the match to TRBD1 covers 7 bases. The CDR3 is 17 amino acids. CDR1 is MGHRA, CDR2 YSYEKL, per germline. The trim removed 3 bases at V and 6 bases at J, leaving 13 bases unmatched. CDR3 in amino acids: CASSQGPGQGGPGELFF. Here the CDR3 DNA reads TGCGCCAGCAGCCAGGGCCCAGGGCAAGGGGGCCCCGGGGAGCTGTTTTTT.

The chain links TRBV9 to TRBJ1-3; unclear D gene. Germline lookup yields CDR1 SGDLS and CDR2 YYNGEE. V gave up 3 bases and J gave up 2 bases, with 18 bases separating them. CDR3 length equals 17 residues. Here the CDR3 reads CASSADEGGRTGNTIYF. CDR3 DNA: TGTGCCAGCAGCGCCGACGAAGGAGGCAGGACTGGAAACACCATATATTTT.

CDR3 loop: CASSKLAGGDDEQYF. The DNA of the CDR3 is TGTGCCAGCAGCAAATTAGCAGGGGGCGACGACGAGCAGTACTTC. The V call is TRBV21-1, the J call TRBJ2-7; the table's D call TRBD1 went unverified against the DNA. TRBV21-1 is a pseudogene locus. This CDR3 has 15 amino acids.

The chain has TRBV6-6 and TRBJ1-2, with 9 bases fitting TRBD1. Losses at the gene ends were 6 bases for V and 8 bases for J; bases not matched to a gene: 10. Per the germline V gene, CDR1 is MNHNY and CDR2 is SVGAGI (reference sequence). The CDR3 contains 14 residues. The CDR3 here is CASRSRDRVYGYTF. Here the CDR3 DNA reads TGTGCCAGCAGGTCCCGGGACAGGGTATACGGCTACACCTTC.

The chain couples TRBV2 to TRBJ1-2; 11 nucleotides align to TRBD1. The V gene end was trimmed by 5 bases and the J gene end by 4 bases; junction bases not matched to a gene: 3. The CDR3 totals 14 residues. In germline, CDR1 is SNHLY, CDR2 FYNNEI. As DNA, the CDR3 is TGTGCCAGCAGTACCGGGACAGGGGGCTATGGCTACACCTTC. Protein product: CASSTGTGGYGYTF.

CDR3 sequence: CASSDWAGAYGYTF. The CDR3 DNA reads as TGTGCCAGCAGTGACTGGGCGGGGGCGTATGGCTACACCTTC. This chain uses TRBV6-4 with TRBJ1-2; D is possibly TRBD1 (6 bases). CDR3 length: 14 amino acids. Trimming removed 1 base at V and 5 bases at J, with 11 bases between. Germline assignment: CDR1 MRHNA and CDR2 SNTAGT.

The chain employs TRBV5-3 and TRBJ1-4, with a tentative D call TRBD1 (5 bases). TRBV5-3 has ORF status, its function being uncertain. The CDR3 is 14 amino acids. Between the trimmed V and J ends, which lost 4 bases and 6 bases, there was a span of 13 bases. The CDR3: CARSRRGGDEKLFF. Written as DNA, the CDR3 is TGTGCCAGAAGCCGTCGGGGGGGTGATGAAAAACTGTTTTTT.

CDR3 nucleotides: TGTGCCAGCAGTGATGGCAGGGGGCCCAATTCACCCCTCCACTTT. Protein product: CASSDGRGPNSPLHF. The rearrangement uses TRBV2 and TRBJ1-6, with TRBD1 matching 8 bases. The V and J ends lost 3 bases and 7 bases, in that order; junction bases with no gene match: 5. The germline CDR1 and CDR2 sequences are SNHLY and FYNNEI. The CDR3 is made up of 15 amino acids. Full variable domain (missing parts from reference TRBV2 and TRBJ1-6): EPEVTQTPSHQVTQMGQEVILRCVPISNHLYFYWYRQILGQKVEFLVSFYNNEISEKSEIFDDQFSVERPDGSNFTLKIRSTKLEDSAMYFCASSDGRGPNSPLHFGNGTRLTVT.

The CDR3, as DNA: TGTGCCAGCTCACCCCTAGCGGGGGGGCTCGAGCAGTACTTC. Encoded protein: CASSPLAGGLEQYF. The chain uses TRBV18 and TRBJ2-7; 12 positions match TRBD2. CDR3 size: 14 residues. CDR1 is KGHSH and CDR2 is LQKENI in the germline V gene. The V gene end was trimmed by 3 bases and the J gene end by 6 bases; junction bases not matched to a gene: 3.

The rearrangement uses TRBV2 and TRBJ1-6, with 9 bases aligning to TRBD1. The germline CDR1 and CDR2 sequences are SNHLY and FYNNEI. This CDR3 contains 14 residues. The trim removed 6 bases at V and 8 bases at J, leaving 5 bases unmatched. CDR3 DNA sequence: TGTGCCAGCAGGATCCGGGACAGGGATTCACCCCTCCACTTT. The encoded protein is CASRIRDRDSPLHF.

The genes are TRBV30 and TRBJ2-2; a weak D match, TRBD1 (5 bases). V was pared by 6 bases and J by 1 base, with 15 bases between. Germline-derived CDR1 and CDR2 are GTSNPN and SVGIG (reference sequence). The CDR3 is 15 residues long. The CDR3 bases are TGTGCCTGCCCCGGACATATCCGGAACACCGGGGAGCTGTTTTTT. It yields the protein CACPGHIRNTGELFF.

The V gene is TRBV5-1, the J gene TRBJ1-1; 7 positions match TRBD1. Trimming removed 0 bases from V and 5 bases from J; junction bases left unmatched: 13. The germline CDR1 and CDR2 sequences are SGHRS and YFSETQ. This CDR3 spans 17 amino acids. The CDR3 sequence is CASSLESSGGVGTEAFF. The CDR3, as DNA: TGCGCCAGCAGCTTGGAGTCTTCAGGGGGAGTGGGGACTGAAGCTTTCTTT.

This sequence joins TRBV6-4 and TRBJ2-3; D gene unclear. Trimming shortened V by 6 bases and J by 1 base, and 11 bases separated the two germline ends. The CDR3 is 14 residues long. CDR1 is MRHNA and CDR2 is SNTAGT in the germline V gene. CDR3 bases: TGTGCCAGCAGCCCCCACAGCCGCACAGATACGCAGTATTTT. Translation gives CASSPHSRTDTQYF.

The chain has TRBV3-1 (or the pseudogene TRBV3-2) and TRBJ2-2; the D gene is possibly TRBD1 (6 bases). Germline V gives CDR1 LGHDT, CDR2 YNNKEL (reference sequence). The CDR3 totals 15 residues. The V end was cut by 0 bases, the J end by 4 bases, with 9 bases between. CDR3 in amino acids: CASSQEPGATGELFF. The CDR3 bases are TGTGCCAGCAGCCAAGAGCCAGGGGCCACCGGGGAGCTGTTTTTT.

The J gene is TRBJ1-3, the V gene TRBV10-3; 7 positions match TRBD1. From germline, CDR1 is ENHRY and CDR2 SYGVKD. Unmatched junction bases numbered 6, after V lost 0 bases and J lost 4 bases. The CDR3 spans 16 residues. CDR3 in DNA: TGTGCCATCAGTGAGTCAGCAGGGGGGTCGGGAAACACCATATATTTT. Encoded protein: CAISESAGGSGNTIYF.

This rearrangement joins TRBV28 to TRBJ2-7; 7 positions agree with TRBD1. The CDR3 extends over 15 amino acids. Trimming removed 1 base from V and 7 bases from J; junction bases left unmatched: 10. CDR1 and CDR2 (germline): MDHEN, SYDVKM. CDR3 nucleotides: TGTGCCAGCAGTTTATTTCGGACAGGTTCGGGTGAGCAGTACTTC. Translated: CASSLFRTGSGEQYF.

This rearrangement joins TRBV19 to TRBJ1-5; D call uncertain. V was cut by 1 base and J by 7 bases, with 8 bases left in between. This CDR3 is built from 13 residues. Germline-derived CDR1 and CDR2 are LNHDA and SQIVND (reference sequence). Here the CDR3 DNA reads TGTGCCAGTAGTATAGGAGGGATCCAGCCCCAGCATTTT. This encodes CASSIGGIQPQHF.

The rearrangement joins TRBV5-1 to TRBJ1-1, with TRBD1 matching 9 bases. V shed 4 bases and J 7 bases; nucleotides not matched to a gene: 11. CDR3 size: 15 residues. Germline CDR1 SGHRS, CDR2 YFSETQ. CDR3 sequence: CASSSGQGQMGEAFF. In DNA, the CDR3 is TGCGCCAGCAGCAGCGGACAGGGGCAGATGGGTGAAGCTTTCTTT.

This clone was seen a few times. J is TRBJ1-3 and V is TRBV19; 10 bases line up with TRBD1. Germline-derived CDR1 and CDR2 are LNHDA and SQIVND (reference sequence). This CDR3 comprises 14 residues. The J segment lost 0 bases and the V segment lost 8 bases, leaving 1 base of the junction unmatched. CDR3 nucleotide sequence: TGTGCCAGTGGGGACAGGGGCTCTGGAAACACCATATATTTT. Protein sequence: CASGDRGSGNTIYF.

The chain is built from TRBV4-2 and TRBJ2-7, with 8 bases lining up with TRBD2. J gave up 0 bases and V 0 bases, and 10 bases lay outside the gene matches. The CDR3 runs to 18 residues. CDR1 is LGHNA, CDR2 YNFKEQ, per germline. CDR3 in DNA: TGTGCCAGCAGCCAAGAAGGGTCATCGACTAGCGTCTCCTACGAGCAGTACTTC. This encodes CASSQEGSSTSVSYEQYF.

This chain connects TRBV19 to TRBJ2-7; the D gene is possibly TRBD1 (6 bases). The germline CDR1 and CDR2 sequences are LNHDA and SQIVND (reference sequence). Trimming took 5 bases from V and 3 from J, leaving 14 bases between them. CDR3 length: 14 amino acids. The CDR3 loop reads CASSFQGLGYEQYF. The CDR3 bases are TGTGCCAGTAGTTTTCAGGGGTTGGGCTACGAGCAGTACTTC.

The V and J genes are TRBV12-5 and TRBJ2-3; D may be TRBD2 (6 bases). The CDR3 has 16 residues. Germline CDR1 LGHNT, CDR2 FRNRAP. V gave up 6 bases and J gave up 0 bases, with 16 bases separating them. The CDR3 nucleotides are TGTGCTAGTGGGCCTCTTCGGGGGACTAGCACAGATACGCAGTATTTT. Its translation: CASGPLRGTSTDTQYF.

The table lists this clone with a count of one. The CDR3, as DNA: TGTGCCAGCAGCTTAGAGGGGACAGGGAACAGTGGCTACACCTTC. Translating it yields CASSLEGTGNSGYTF. The chain is built from TRBV7-2 and TRBJ1-2, with TRBD1 identical over 9 bases. The V segment lost 1 base and the J segment 7 bases; nucleotides outside the gene matches: 7. The CDR3 extends over 15 amino acids. Germline assignment: CDR1 SGHTA and CDR2 FQGNSA.

The V call is TRBV5-1, the J call TRBJ2-7; 8 bases fit TRBD2. Germline CDR1 is SGHRS and CDR2 is YFSETQ. The trim removed 2 bases at V and 2 bases at J, leaving 3 bases unmatched. CDR3 length: 14 amino acids. The CDR3 spells CASSFREGPYEQYF. DNA of the CDR3: TGCGCCAGCAGCTTTCGGGAGGGACCCTACGAGCAGTACTTC.